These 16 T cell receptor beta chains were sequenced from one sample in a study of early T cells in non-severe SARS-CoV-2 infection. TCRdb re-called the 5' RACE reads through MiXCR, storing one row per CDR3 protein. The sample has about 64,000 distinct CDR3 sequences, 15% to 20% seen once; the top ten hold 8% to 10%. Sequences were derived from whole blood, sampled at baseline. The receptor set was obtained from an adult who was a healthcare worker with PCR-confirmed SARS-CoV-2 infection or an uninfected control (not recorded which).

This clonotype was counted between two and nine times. The CDR3 sequence: CASSLVADTQYF. CDR3 coding DNA: TGTGCCAGCAGCTTAGTTGCAGATACGCAGTATTTT. V is TRBV11-2 and J is TRBJ2-3; no reliable D call. This CDR3 is built from 12 residues. The germline V gene has CDR1 SGHAT and CDR2 FQNNGV. The ends were cut back, 1 base at V and 4 bases at J, with 3 bases in the middle.

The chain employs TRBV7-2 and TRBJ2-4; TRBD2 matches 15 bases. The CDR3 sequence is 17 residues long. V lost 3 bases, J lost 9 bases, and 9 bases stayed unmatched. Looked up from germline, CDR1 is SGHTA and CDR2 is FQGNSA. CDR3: CASSFVPGLAGGGIQYF. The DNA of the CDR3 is TGTGCCAGCAGCTTCGTCCCGGGACTAGCGGGAGGCGGCATTCAGTACTTC. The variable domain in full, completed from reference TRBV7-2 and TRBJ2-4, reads GAGVSQSPSNKVTEKGKDVELRCDPISGHTALYWYRQSLGQGLEFLIYFQGNSAPDKSGLPSDRFSAERTGGSVSTLTIQRTQQEDSAVYLCASSFVPGLAGGGIQYFGAGTRLSVL.

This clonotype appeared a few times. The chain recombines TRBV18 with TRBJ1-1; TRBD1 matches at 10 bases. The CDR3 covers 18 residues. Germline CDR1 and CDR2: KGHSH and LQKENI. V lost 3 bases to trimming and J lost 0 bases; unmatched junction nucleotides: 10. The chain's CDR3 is CASSPFWRQGAVNTEAFF. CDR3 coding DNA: TGTGCCAGCTCACCTTTTTGGCGACAGGGGGCGGTGAACACTGAAGCTTTCTTT.

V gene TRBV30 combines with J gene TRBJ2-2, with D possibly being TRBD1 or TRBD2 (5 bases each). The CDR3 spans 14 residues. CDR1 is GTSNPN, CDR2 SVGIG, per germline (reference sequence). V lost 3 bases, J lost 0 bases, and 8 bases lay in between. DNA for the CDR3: TGTGCCTGGAGGGGGGATACGAACACCGGGGAGCTGTTTTTT. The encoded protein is CAWRGDTNTGELFF. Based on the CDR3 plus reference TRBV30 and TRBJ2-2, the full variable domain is SQTIHQWPATLVQPVGSPLSLECTVEGTSNPNLYWYRQAAGRGLQLLFYSVGIGQISSEVPQNLSASRPQDRQFILSSKKLLLSDSGFYLCAWRGDTNTGELFFGEGSRLTVL.

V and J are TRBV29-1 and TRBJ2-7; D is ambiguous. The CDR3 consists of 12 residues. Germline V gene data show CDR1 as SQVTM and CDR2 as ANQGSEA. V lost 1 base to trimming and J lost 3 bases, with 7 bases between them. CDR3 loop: CSVEGGNYEQYF. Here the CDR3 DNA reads TGCAGCGTTGAAGGGGGTAACTACGAGCAGTACTTC.

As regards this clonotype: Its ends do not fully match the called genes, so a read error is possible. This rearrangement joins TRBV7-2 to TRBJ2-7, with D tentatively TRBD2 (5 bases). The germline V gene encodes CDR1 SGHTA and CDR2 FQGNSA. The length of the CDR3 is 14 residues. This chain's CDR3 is CANSPRAAAYEQYF. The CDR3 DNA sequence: TGTGCCAACAGCCCGAGGGCAGCAGCCTACGAGCAGTACTTC.

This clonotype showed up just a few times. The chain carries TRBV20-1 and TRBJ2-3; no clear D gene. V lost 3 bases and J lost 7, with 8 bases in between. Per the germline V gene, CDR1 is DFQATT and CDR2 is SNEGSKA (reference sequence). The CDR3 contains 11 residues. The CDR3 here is CSASSLHTQYF. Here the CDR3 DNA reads TGCAGTGCTAGTTCTCTTCATACGCAGTATTTT.

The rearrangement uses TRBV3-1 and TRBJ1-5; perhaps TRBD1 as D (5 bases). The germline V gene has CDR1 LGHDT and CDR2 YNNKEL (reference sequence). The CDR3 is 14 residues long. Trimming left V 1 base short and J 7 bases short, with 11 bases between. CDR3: CASSQGGKRQPQHF. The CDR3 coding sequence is TGTGCCAGCAGCCAAGGGGGCAAGAGACAGCCCCAGCATTTT.

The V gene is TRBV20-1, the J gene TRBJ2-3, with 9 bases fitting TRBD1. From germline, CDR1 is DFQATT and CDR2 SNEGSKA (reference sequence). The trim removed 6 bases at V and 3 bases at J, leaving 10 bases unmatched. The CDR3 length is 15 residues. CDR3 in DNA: TGCAGTGCCGAAGAGACAGGGGGAGGGACAGATACGCAGTATTTT. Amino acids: CSAEETGGGTDTQYF.

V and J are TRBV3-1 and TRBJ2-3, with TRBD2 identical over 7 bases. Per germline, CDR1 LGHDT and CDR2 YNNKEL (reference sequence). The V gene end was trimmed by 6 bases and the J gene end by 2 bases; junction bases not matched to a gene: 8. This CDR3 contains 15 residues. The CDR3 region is CASRPGTTATDTQYF. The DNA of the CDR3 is TGTGCCAGCAGACCCGGGACTACCGCCACAGATACGCAGTATTTT.

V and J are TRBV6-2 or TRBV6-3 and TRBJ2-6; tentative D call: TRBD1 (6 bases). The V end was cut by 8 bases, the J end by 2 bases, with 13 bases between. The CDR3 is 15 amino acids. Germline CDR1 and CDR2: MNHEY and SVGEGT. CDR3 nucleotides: TGTGCCAGCGGGACAACAGGGCCTGGGGCCAACGTCCTGACTTTC. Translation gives CASGTTGPGANVLTF.

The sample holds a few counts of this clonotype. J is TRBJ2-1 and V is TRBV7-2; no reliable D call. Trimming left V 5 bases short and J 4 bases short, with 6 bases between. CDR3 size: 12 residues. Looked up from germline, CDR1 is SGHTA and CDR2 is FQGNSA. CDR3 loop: CASSLGYNEQFF. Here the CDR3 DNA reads TGTGCCAGCAGCCTAGGTTACAATGAGCAGTTCTTC.

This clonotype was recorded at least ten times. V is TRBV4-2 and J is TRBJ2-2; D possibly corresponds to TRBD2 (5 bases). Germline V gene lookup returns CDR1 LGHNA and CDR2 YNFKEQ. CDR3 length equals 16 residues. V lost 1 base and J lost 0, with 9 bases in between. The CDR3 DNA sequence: TGTGCCAGCAGCCAAGGGGAGTTTGCGAACACCGGGGAGCTGTTTTTT. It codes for CASSQGEFANTGELFF.

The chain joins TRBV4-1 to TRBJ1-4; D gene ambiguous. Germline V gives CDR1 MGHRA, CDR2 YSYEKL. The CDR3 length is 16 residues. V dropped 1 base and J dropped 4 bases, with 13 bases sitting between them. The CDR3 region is CASSQVFGSNNEKLFF. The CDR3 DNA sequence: TGCGCCAGCAGCCAAGTCTTCGGCAGCAATAATGAAAAACTGTTTTTT.

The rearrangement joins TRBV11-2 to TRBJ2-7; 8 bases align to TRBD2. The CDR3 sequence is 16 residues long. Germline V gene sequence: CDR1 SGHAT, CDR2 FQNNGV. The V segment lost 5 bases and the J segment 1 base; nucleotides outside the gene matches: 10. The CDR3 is CASSPIASGFSYEQYF. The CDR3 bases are TGTGCCAGCAGCCCGATCGCTAGCGGGTTTTCCTACGAGCAGTACTTC.

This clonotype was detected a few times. CDR3 DNA sequence: TGCGCCAGCAGCTCCTCCCAAGCGGGAGACGGTACGCAGTATTTT. Translation gives CASSSSQAGDGTQYF. This rearrangement joins TRBV5-1 to TRBJ2-3; 8 bases align to TRBD2. With V trimmed by 3 bases and J by 8 bases, 11 bases remained unmatched. This CDR3 has 15 residues. The germline V gene has CDR1 SGHRS and CDR2 YFSETQ.